The rows below give T cell receptor beta chains drawn from one sample of a study of blood T cell repertoires in COVID-19. Data came from immunoSEQ multiplex PCR; TCRdb stores just in-frame clones and leaves some out. Here the sample spans roughly 180,000 clones, about 88% being singletons. The source material was peripheral blood. Every receptor here comes from a man between 65 and 85 years old with active or convalescent COVID-19. Both conserved end residues are trimmed from each CDR3. Size is omitted from some rows. Given values are once, few, many or a class for expanded clones.

J gene: TRBJ2-3; clone size: NA; V gene: TRBV19; CDR3 protein: ASPGQGGPKIRADTQY
J gene: TRBJ1-2; clone size: NA; V gene: TRBV6-2/TRBV6-3; CDR3 protein: ASSYMDSANYGYT
J gene: TRBJ1-2; clone size: NA; V gene: TRBV15; CDR3 protein: ATSGNRGQGGGYT
J gene: TRBJ2-3; clone size: NA; V gene: TRBV6-5; CDR3 protein: ASSTGSRDTQY
J gene: TRBJ2-1; clone size: NA; V gene: TRBV9; CDR3 protein: ASSVGVASAGDNEQF
J gene: TRBJ2-2; clone size: NA; V gene: TRBV11-2; CDR3 protein: ASSSERGLDGELF
J gene: TRBJ2-2; clone size: NA; V gene: TRBV7-8; CDR3 protein: ASSLVAPGELF
J gene: TRBJ2-7; clone size: NA; V gene: TRBV6-2/TRBV6-3; CDR3 protein: ASSGTSGGGEQY
J gene: TRBJ1-4; clone size: once; V gene: TRBV18; CDR3 protein: ASSPPGEPNEKLF
J gene: TRBJ1-4; clone size: few; V gene: TRBV6-6; CDR3 protein: ASSGLGQGGEKLF
J gene: TRBJ2-5; clone size: NA; V gene: TRBV5-1; CDR3 protein: ASSFDRGSPSQDQY
J gene: TRBJ2-7; clone size: NA; V gene: TRBV7-5; CDR3 protein: ARSPKVGTSAPRGSYEQY
J gene: TRBJ1-3; clone size: NA; V gene: TRBV27; CDR3 protein: ASSLSRQGNGNTIY
J gene: TRBJ2-2; clone size: NA; V gene: TRBV7-2; CDR3 protein: ASSLEPNTGELF
J gene: TRBJ2-1; clone size: NA; V gene: TRBV7-9; CDR3 protein: ASSPGLAGGRYNEQF
J gene: TRBJ2-7; clone size: NA; V gene: TRBV10-2; CDR3 protein: ASSSLAGGVLGNEQY
J gene: TRBJ1-4; clone size: NA; V gene: TRBV19; CDR3 protein: ATRGTGGREKLF
J gene: TRBJ1-3; clone size: NA; V gene: TRBV5-5; CDR3 protein: ASSLGQGAFGNTIY
J gene: TRBJ1-4; clone size: NA; V gene: TRBV27; CDR3 protein: ASSFLGLNEKLF
J gene: TRBJ2-7; clone size: NA; V gene: TRBV7-2; CDR3 protein: ASSVGGAIAYEQY
J gene: TRBJ2-7; clone size: NA; V gene: TRBV6-2/TRBV6-3; CDR3 protein: ASSQGLGLSTYEQY
J gene: TRBJ2-1; clone size: NA; V gene: TRBV7-2; CDR3 protein: ASSSRFRGGSLAF
J gene: TRBJ2-7; clone size: NA; V gene: TRBV1; CDR3 protein: TSSQDLPGGPYEQY